This TCR beta chain appears in the sequencing data of a study of blood T cells in healthy people across ages. The CDR3 length is 8 residues. V was trimmed by 7 bases and J by 11 bases, leaving 5 bases between them. Germline CDR1 WNHNN, CDR2 SYGVQD (reference sequence). Isolation recovered at least 6 million PBMCs from every sample. Total RNA extraction produced at least 6 micrograms (per sample) for the study. Then a second PCR, running roughly 7 to 11 cycles, was carried out with a sample-barcoded 5' primer and a J-beta primer mix. TCRdb reanalysed the 5' RACE reads using MiXCR and keeps one entry per CDR3 protein. The repertoire holds almost 800,000 distinct CDR3 sequences, with roughly 60% as singletons. Note on this clonotype: Its antigen is not identified.

Study outcomes and limitations: Estimates of total diversity, which came from one million sequenced T cells, were considered to be underestimates.

Sample: blood. The chain combines TRBV10-1 with TRBJ1-1; D not resolved. This receptor was obtained from a man younger than 45 in good health. CDR3 amino acids: CASKEAFF. The DNA of the CDR3 is TGCGCCAGCAAAGAGGCTTTCTTT.